This T cell receptor (beta chain) originates from a study of cytomegalovirus exposure and HLA in healthy donors. Findings and limits, study-wide: Near-uniform donor sequencing depth was presumed by presence/absence analyses. There were around 160 TCR beta chains listed as cytomegalovirus-associated.

Primers included in the PCR were 60 Vbeta and 13 Jbeta primers. Per the original methods: The count from a later analysis was 65 million to 90 million unique TCR beta chains, some 10 million of them shared. Only in-frame clones appear in the TCRdb table, and some are missing; sequencing was by immunoSEQ multiplex PCR. For V, J and clone size, that table is used; D and trimming come from the DNA. The sample shows fewer than 120,000 clones, approximately 80% of them seen only once. V gave up 6 bases and J gave up 6 bases, with 14 bases separating them. The CDR3 totals 13 residues. Per the germline V gene, CDR1 is LNHDA and CDR2 is SQIVND (reference sequence). This clone was seen a few times. As yet, its antigen is unknown.

This receptor was obtained from a man in his thirties or forties in good health and CMV-seropositive. Material for sequencing was PBMCs. The chain joins TRBV19 to TRBJ1-1; D is ambiguous. The CDR3 spells CASSHRRRAEAFF. The CDR3 nucleotides are TGTGCCAGTAGCCACCGTAGGAGGGCTGAAGCTTTCTTT.